This T cell receptor beta chain is drawn from a study of blood T cell repertoires in COVID-19. Turning to the study itself: From the United States, Italy and Spain came samples of acute and convalescent COVID-19. PBMCs, B-cell-depleted T cells, or T cells were the source of the cDNA or gDNA that made up the material.

This CDR3 has 15 amino acids. The ends were cut back, 4 bases at V and 0 bases at J, with 10 bases in the middle. Germline values: CDR1 MGHRA, CDR2 YSYEKL. Original processing methods: Estimation of nucleated cell counts relied on the amplification of reference gene primers. Profiling relied on immunoSEQ multiplex PCR, and the TCRdb table lists in-frame clones only, not all of them. V, J and clone size derive from that table, while D and trimming were established from the DNA sequence. The data hold about 210,000 clones, with about nine tenths observed a single time. The count of this clone is one. The chain combines TRBV4-1 with TRBJ1-3; D unclear. This clonotype was obtained from a woman between 40 and 50 years old with acute or convalescent COVID-19. The sample consisted of peripheral blood. CDR3 region: CASSPIEISGNTIYF. DNA for the CDR3: TGCGCCAGCAGCCCGATCGAGATCTCTGGAAACACCATATATTTT.